The following is a T cell receptor (beta chain) sequence with its context. Patients had blood sampled at baseline and again on cycle 4 day 1 and cycle 7 day 1. This sample was included in a study of OX40 agonist ivuxolimab in advanced cancers. Study in general: Participants, 82.7% male, averaged roughly 60 years of age, ranging from roughly 20 to 79. A partial response was reached by three patients: one with hepatocellular carcinoma and two with cutaneous melanoma.

The germline gives CDR1 LNHDA, CDR2 SQIVND (reference sequence). The V end was cut by 3 bases, the J end by 4 bases, with 10 bases between. This CDR3 has 13 residues. Assay: immunoSEQ multiplex PCR; the TCRdb copy retains only in-frame clones and omits some. Of tens of thousands of clones in the sample, around 84% were seen once. The clonotype comes from an adult with an advanced solid tumor such as melanoma, head and neck, liver or kidney cancer. The gene calls are TRBV19 and TRBJ2-7; a possible D gene is TRBD2 (5 bases). The specimen was CD4+ or CD8+ T cells sorted from blood, collected in a trial of the OX40 agonist ivuxolimab. In nucleotides, the CDR3 is TGTGCCAGTAGTATCCTAGCCGGTTACGAGCAGTACTTC. This encodes CASSILAGYEQYF.